A single sample gave rise to the 15 T cell receptor beta chains below, sequenced in a study of lymphopenia after photon versus proton radiotherapy. Clones were sequenced by immunoSEQ multiplex PCR, and TCRdb holds only the in-frame ones, with some missing. The sample lists almost 25,000 clones, around four fifths occurring once. The source was peripheral blood, collected from a patient treated with proton-based radiotherapy. Receptors originate from a woman in her sixties or seventies with pancreatic cancer.

This chain joins TRBV7-3 and TRBJ2-7; D perhaps matches TRBD1 (6 bases). In germline, CDR1 is SGHTA, CDR2 FQGTGA. This CDR3 is built from 13 residues. Trimming left V 2 bases short and J 6 bases short, with 11 bases between. The CDR3 region has the DNA TGTGCCAGCAGCTTATTGACAGGAGGCGAGCAGTACTTC. Amino acids: CASSLLTGGEQYF.

The chain uses TRBV14 and TRBJ1-6; D gene unclear. The CDR3 is 14 amino acids. V was cut by 3 bases and J by 10 bases, with 13 bases left in between. CDR1 is SGHDN, CDR2 FVKESK, per germline. The CDR3 spells CASSHLEPRSPLHF. The CDR3 nucleotides are TGTGCCAGCAGCCACCTGGAACCCCGCTCACCCCTCCACTTT.

The chain recombines TRBV28 with TRBJ2-5; D tentatively reads TRBD1 or TRBD2 (5 bases each). This CDR3 is built from 16 residues. Germline V CDR1 and CDR2: MDHEN, SYDVKM. V dropped 2 bases and J dropped 5 bases, with 18 bases sitting between them. The CDR3: CASSLDPQGAWETQYF. CDR3 in DNA: TGTGCCAGCAGTTTAGATCCCCAGGGAGCGTGGGAGACCCAGTACTTC.

This clone came up a few times. The rearrangement links TRBV19 to TRBJ2-7; 11 nucleotides agree with TRBD1. This CDR3 has 14 residues. CDR1 LNHDA and CDR2 SQIVND come from the germline V gene (reference sequence). Trimming cost V 3 bases and J 9 bases; bases outside gene matches: 7. In DNA form, the CDR3 reads TGTGCCAGTAGTATGGAAGGACAGGGGGCCGGGCAGTACTTC. This encodes CASSMEGQGAGQYF.

The rearrangement links TRBV7-6 to TRBJ1-6, with 7 bases fitting TRBD1. Germline V gene sequence: CDR1 SGHVS, CDR2 FNYEAQ. The CDR3 runs 18 residues. Germline trimming cut 5 bases from V and 0 bases from J; bases unmatched to any gene: 10. The CDR3 nucleotides read TGTGCCAGCAGCCCCACACTCAGGGGGAGCTCCTATAATTCACCCCTCCACTTT. The encoded protein is CASSPTLRGSSYNSPLHF.

This clone occurred once. V and J are TRBV14 and TRBJ2-6; no reliable D call. The CDR3 runs 16 residues. The V gene's germline CDR1 is SGHDN and CDR2 FVKESK. The V end lost 1 base, the J end lost 0 bases, and 7 bases lay between the germline ends. The CDR3 sequence: CASSQVVLSGANVLTF. The DNA of the CDR3 is TGTGCCAGCAGCCAAGTCGTTCTCTCTGGGGCCAACGTCCTGACTTTC.

This clone was observed a few times. This rearrangement joins TRBV7-2 to TRBJ1-1; D is unclear. This CDR3 has 14 residues. Germline V gene lookup returns CDR1 SGHTA and CDR2 FQGNSA. Trimming stripped 0 bases from V and 1 base from J, with 6 bases between. The CDR3 coding sequence is TGTGCCAGCAGCTTAGCCTACGGGAACACTGAAGCTTTCTTT. Translation: CASSLAYGNTEAFF.

The chain uses TRBV7-2 and TRBJ1-1, with D possibly TRBD1 on 6 matching bases. The germline CDR1 and CDR2 sequences are SGHTA and FQGNSA. This CDR3 spans 16 amino acids. Trimming cost V 3 bases and J 6 bases, with 20 bases left between them. CDR3: CASSFSSGTSGAEAFF. The CDR3 DNA is TGTGCCAGCAGCTTTAGTTCCGGGACATCCGGCGCTGAAGCTTTCTTT. The variable domain in full, with the rest retrieved from reference TRBV7-2 and TRBJ1-1, is GAGVSQSPSNKVTEKGKDVELRCDPISGHTALYWYRQSLGQGLEFLIYFQGNSAPDKSGLPSDRFSAERTGGSVSTLTIQRTQQEDSAVYLCASSFSSGTSGAEAFFGQGTRLTVV.

The V and J genes are TRBV4-1 and TRBJ2-7, with 11 positions matching TRBD2. The CDR3 covers 17 residues. Germline lookup yields CDR1 MGHRA and CDR2 YSYEKL. J lost 4 bases, V lost 7 bases, and 15 bases had no gene match. CDR3 sequence reads: CASNPTGEPSGRYEQYF. The CDR3 DNA reads as TGCGCCAGCAATCCTACCGGCGAGCCTAGCGGGAGGTACGAGCAGTACTTC.

The rearrangement joins TRBV29-1 to TRBJ1-3; TRBD1 is a possible D gene (6 bases). This CDR3 is 14 amino acids long. Trimming removed 4 bases at V and 2 bases at J, with 12 bases between. The germline CDR1 and CDR2 sequences are SQVTM and ANQGSEA. The CDR3 protein is CSVGSGAPGNTIYF. CDR3 DNA sequence: TGCAGCGTTGGATCAGGGGCACCTGGAAACACCATATATTTT.

This clone was detected only a few times. The chain has TRBV10-3 and TRBJ2-4; 13 bases fit TRBD2. After removal of 3 bases from V and 6 bases from J, the junction contained 11 bases not matched to a gene. This CDR3 region has 18 residues. Germline CDR1 reads ENHRY; CDR2 reads SYGVKD. The chain's CDR3 is CAISDTSGRAGVGNIQYF. The DNA of the CDR3 is TGTGCCATCAGTGATACTAGCGGGAGGGCCGGTGTAGGAAACATTCAGTACTTC.

The V gene is TRBV7-2, the J gene TRBJ1-1; 7 bases are shared with TRBD1. Per germline, CDR1 SGHTA and CDR2 FQGNSA. The CDR3 is 15 residues long. Losses at the gene ends were 5 bases for V and 1 base for J; bases not matched to a gene: 7. CDR3 amino acids: CASSRDRPQNTEAFF. The CDR3 DNA is TGTGCCAGCAGCCGGGACAGACCCCAGAACACTGAAGCTTTCTTT.

This chain links TRBV18 with TRBJ1-5, with unresolved D. The CDR3 is made up of 14 amino acids. Per germline, CDR1 KGHSH and CDR2 LQKENI. V lost 2 bases and J lost 2, with 7 bases in between. CDR3 DNA: TGTGCCAGCTCACCAGTAGAAGGCAATCAGCCCCAGCATTTT. This translates into CASSPVEGNQPQHF.

V and J are TRBV11-2 and TRBJ2-3, with 12 bases aligning to TRBD2. Germline V CDR1 and CDR2: SGHAT, FQNNGV. The CDR3 contains 18 residues. Trimming took 5 bases from V and 1 from J; bases not matched to a gene: 10. This chain's CDR3 is CASSPGLAGRIRTDTQYF. The CDR3 DNA follows: TGTGCCAGCAGCCCGGGACTAGCGGGTAGAATCCGCACAGATACGCAGTATTTT.

This clone has just a few counts. The chain is built from TRBV28 and TRBJ2-7; 7 nucleotides align to TRBD1. The germline gives CDR1 MDHEN, CDR2 SYDVKM. The CDR3 has 13 amino acids. After removal of 6 bases from V and 6 bases from J, the junction contained 8 bases not matched to a gene. The CDR3 DNA sequence: TGTGCCAGCAGCCCAGACAGGGTCCTCGAGCAGTACTTC. It codes for CASSPDRVLEQYF.